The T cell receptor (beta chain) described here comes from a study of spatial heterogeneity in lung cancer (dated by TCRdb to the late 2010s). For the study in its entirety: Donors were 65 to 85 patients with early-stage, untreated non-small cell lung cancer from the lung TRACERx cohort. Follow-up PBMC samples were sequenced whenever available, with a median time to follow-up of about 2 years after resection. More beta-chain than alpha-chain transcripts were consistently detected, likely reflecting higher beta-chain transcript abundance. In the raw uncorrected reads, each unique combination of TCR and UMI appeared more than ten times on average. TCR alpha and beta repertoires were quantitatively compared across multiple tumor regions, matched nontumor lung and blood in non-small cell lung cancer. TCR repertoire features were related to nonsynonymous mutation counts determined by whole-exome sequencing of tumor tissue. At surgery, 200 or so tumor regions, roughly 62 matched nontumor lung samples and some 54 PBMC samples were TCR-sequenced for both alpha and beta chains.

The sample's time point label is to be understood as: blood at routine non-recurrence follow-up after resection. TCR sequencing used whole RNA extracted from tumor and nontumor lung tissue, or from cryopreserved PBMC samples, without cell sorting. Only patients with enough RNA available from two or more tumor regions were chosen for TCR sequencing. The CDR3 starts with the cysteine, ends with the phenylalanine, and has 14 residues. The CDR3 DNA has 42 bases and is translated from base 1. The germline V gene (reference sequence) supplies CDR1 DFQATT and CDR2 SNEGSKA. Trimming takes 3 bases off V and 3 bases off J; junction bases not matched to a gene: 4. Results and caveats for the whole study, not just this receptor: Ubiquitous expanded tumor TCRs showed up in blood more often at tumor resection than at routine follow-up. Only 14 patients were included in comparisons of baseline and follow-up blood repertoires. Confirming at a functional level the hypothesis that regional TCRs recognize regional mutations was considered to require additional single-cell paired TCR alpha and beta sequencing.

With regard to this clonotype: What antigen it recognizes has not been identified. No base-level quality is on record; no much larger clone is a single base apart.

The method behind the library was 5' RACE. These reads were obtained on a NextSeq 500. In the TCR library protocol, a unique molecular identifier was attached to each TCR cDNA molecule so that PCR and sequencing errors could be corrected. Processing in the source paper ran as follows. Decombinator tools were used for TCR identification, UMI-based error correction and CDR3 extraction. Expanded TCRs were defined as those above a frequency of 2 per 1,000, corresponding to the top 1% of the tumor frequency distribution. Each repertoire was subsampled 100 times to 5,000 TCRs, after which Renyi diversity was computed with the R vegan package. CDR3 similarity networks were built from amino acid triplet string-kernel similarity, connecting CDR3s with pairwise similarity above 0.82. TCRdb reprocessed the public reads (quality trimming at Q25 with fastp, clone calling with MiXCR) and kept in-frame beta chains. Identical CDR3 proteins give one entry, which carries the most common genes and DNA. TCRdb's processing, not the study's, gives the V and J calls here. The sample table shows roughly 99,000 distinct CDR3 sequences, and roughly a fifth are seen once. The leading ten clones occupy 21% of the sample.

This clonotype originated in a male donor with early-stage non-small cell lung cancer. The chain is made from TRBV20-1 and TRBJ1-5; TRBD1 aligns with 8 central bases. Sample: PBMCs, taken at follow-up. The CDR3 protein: CSARRTGINQPQHF. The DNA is TGCAGTGCTAGGAGGACAGGGATCAATCAGCCCCAGCATTTT.